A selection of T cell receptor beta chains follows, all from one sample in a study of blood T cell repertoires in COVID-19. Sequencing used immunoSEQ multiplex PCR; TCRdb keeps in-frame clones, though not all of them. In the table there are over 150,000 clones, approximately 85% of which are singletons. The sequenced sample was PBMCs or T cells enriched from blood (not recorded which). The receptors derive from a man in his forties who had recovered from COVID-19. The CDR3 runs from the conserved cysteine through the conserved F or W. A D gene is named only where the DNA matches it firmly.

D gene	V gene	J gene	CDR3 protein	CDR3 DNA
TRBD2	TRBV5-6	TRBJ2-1	CASSLVGAGVGRNEQFF	TGTGCCAGCAGCTTGGTGGGAGCGGGAGTGGGCCGCAATGAGCAGTTCTTC
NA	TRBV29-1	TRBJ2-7	CSVRARGESYEQYF	TGCAGCGTTAGGGCCAGGGGGGAGTCCTACGAGCAGTACTTC
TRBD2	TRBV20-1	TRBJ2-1	CSASPTSGPYNEQFF	TGCAGTGCTAGTCCAACTAGCGGACCCTACAATGAGCAGTTCTTC
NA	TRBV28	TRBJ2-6	CASSLSGTGANVLTF	TGTGCCAGCAGTTTATCCGGGACAGGGGCCAACGTCCTGACTTTC
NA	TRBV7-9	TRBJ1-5	CASSSQENQPQHF	TGTGCCAGCAGCTCACAGGAGAATCAGCCCCAGCATTTT
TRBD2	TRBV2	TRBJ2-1	CASRAGGNQPNEQFF	TGTGCCAGCAGGGCGGGGGGGAACCAGCCCAATGAGCAGTTCTTC
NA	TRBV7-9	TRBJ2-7	CASSPGSFTYEQYF	TGTGCCAGCAGCCCGGGGTCTTTTACCTACGAGCAGTACTTC
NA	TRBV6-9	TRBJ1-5	CASSHFGLIGNEQGNQPQHF	TGTGCCAGCAGTCATTTTGGTTTGATAGGGAACGAACAGGGCAATCAGCCCCAGCATTTT
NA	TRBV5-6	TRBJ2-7	CASSLRLTSYEQYF	TGTGCCAGCAGCTTACGTCTGACATCCTACGAGCAGTACTTC
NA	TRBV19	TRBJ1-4	CASSTGQDRFF	TGTGCCAGTAGTACAGGACAAGACCGGTTTTTT
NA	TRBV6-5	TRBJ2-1	CASIHGEGGYNEQFF	TGTGCCAGCATCCACGGGGAGGGGGGCTACAATGAGCAGTTCTTC